This is a list of T cell receptor beta chains from one sample in a study of shared clonotypes between healthy human individuals. TCRdb's table, derived via immunoSEQ multiplex PCR, lists solely in-frame clones and lacks some. The sample records about 360,000 clones, more than 60% being singletons. The specimen was memory CD4+ T cells sorted from blood. These receptors were taken from a man younger than 40 in good health. The CDR3 runs from the conserved cysteine through the conserved F or W. Clone size appears in some rows only: once, few, many, or a class for an expanded clone.

>TRBV5-1|TRBJ1-5|NA
CASSLETDQPQHF
>TRBV9|TRBJ2-1|NA
CASSVSGSRNEQFF
>TRBV19|TRBJ2-2|NA
CASSQLAGRAGELFF
>TRBV11-2|TRBJ2-6|NA
CASRPVARGAGSGANVLTF
>TRBV6-5|TRBJ1-1|NA
CASSYSKVQGAFF
>TRBV27|TRBJ2-4|few
CASSWRGDIQYF
>TRBV7-8|TRBJ1-5|NA
CASSLARQNQPQHF
>TRBV29-1|TRBJ2-3|NA
CSVGGERESSTDTQYF
>TRBV14|TRBJ1-1|NA
CASSQYRGRNTEAFF
>TRBV5-8|TRBJ1-2|NA
CASSTGRNYGYTF
>TRBV28|TRBJ1-1|NA
CASTENLNTEAFF
>TRBV7-9|TRBJ1-2|many
CASNRNYGYTF
>TRBV10-3|TRBJ2-2|NA
CAISESPSGGTNTGELFF
>TRBV5-4|TRBJ2-3|NA
CASSLASGTADTQYF
>TRBV2|TRBJ1-2|NA
CASSGGQGRYGYTF
>TRBV9|TRBJ2-5|few
CASSVGTAYQETQYF
>TRBV19|TRBJ2-3|NA
CASSVDFFTDTQYF
>TRBV2|TRBJ2-7|NA
CASSIRDRVTEQYF
>TRBV7-3|TRBJ1-1|NA
CASSPNRDREAFF
>TRBV5-6|TRBJ2-3|NA
CASSLAGTGSDTQYF
>TRBV7-2|TRBJ2-7|NA
CASSLTRTYEQYF
>TRBV7-2|TRBJ1-5|NA
CASSLAVGRVNQPQHF
>TRBV19|TRBJ1-2|NA
CASSKDSNYGYTF
>TRBV5-1|TRBJ1-2|NA
CASSSDRNGYTF
>TRBV19|TRBJ1-1|NA
CASSNTGFSWAFF
>TRBV2|TRBJ1-2|NA
CASRGGPGYTF
>TRBV5-1|TRBJ1-4|NA
CASRGDLESGKLFF
>TRBV19|TRBJ2-2|NA
CASSIPLSGRGGELFF
>TRBV6-5|TRBJ2-3|many
CASRASGNTDTQYF
>TRBV25-1|TRBJ2-5|once
CASSGLGTWGTQYF
>TRBV28|TRBJ2-1|few
CASSQLGSGRLNEQFF
>TRBV2|TRBJ2-1|NA
CASSAFNEQFF
>TRBV6-1|TRBJ2-1|NA
CASSETGSYNEQFF
>TRBV29-1|TRBJ1-2|few
CSVRTGRYGYTF
>TRBV27|TRBJ1-5|NA
CASKVGQGPNQPQHF
>TRBV10-3|TRBJ2-7|NA
CAISGPSTWGGTPYEQYF